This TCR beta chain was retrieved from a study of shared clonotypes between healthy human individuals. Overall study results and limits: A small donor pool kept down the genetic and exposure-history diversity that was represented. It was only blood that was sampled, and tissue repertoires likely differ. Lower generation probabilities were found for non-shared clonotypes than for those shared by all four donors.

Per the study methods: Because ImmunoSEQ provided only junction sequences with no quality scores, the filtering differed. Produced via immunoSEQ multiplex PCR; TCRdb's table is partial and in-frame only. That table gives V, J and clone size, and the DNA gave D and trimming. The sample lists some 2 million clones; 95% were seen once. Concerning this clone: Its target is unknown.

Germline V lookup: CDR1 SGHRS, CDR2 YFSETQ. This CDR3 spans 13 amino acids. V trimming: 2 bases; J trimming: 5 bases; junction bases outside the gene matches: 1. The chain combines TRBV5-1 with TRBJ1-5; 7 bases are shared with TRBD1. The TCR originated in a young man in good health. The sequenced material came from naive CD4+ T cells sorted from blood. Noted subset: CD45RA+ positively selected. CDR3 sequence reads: CASSFTGDQPQHF. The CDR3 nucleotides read TGCGCCAGCAGCTTCACAGGGGATCAGCCCCAGCATTTT. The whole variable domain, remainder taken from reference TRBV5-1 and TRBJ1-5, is KAGVTQTPRYLIKTRGQQVTLSCSPISGHRSVSWYQQTPGQGLQFLFEYFSETQRNKGNFPGRFSGRQFSNSRSEMNVSTLELGDSALYLCASSFTGDQPQHFGDGTRLSIL.